This TCR beta chain was sequenced in a study of blood T cell repertoires in COVID-19. Study background: Material from acute and convalescent COVID-19 was sourced from the United States, Italy and Spain.

Germline CDR1 is MNHEY and CDR2 is SVGEGT. The germline V and J ends were trimmed by 2 bases and 5 bases, with 4 bases remaining between them. The CDR3 covers 11 residues. TCRdb's copy holds only in-frame clones and misses some; the assay was immunoSEQ multiplex PCR. The data hold around 200,000 clones, with around four fifths observed a single time. The sequenced sample consisted of peripheral blood. The rearrangement joins TRBV6-2 or TRBV6-3 to TRBJ2-7; D ambiguous. This receptor was identified in a woman between 35 and 50 years old with COVID-19, enrolled during active disease. The CDR3 loop reads CASSYPHEQYF. The CDR3 DNA sequence: TGTGCCAGCAGTTACCCTCACGAGCAGTACTTC.